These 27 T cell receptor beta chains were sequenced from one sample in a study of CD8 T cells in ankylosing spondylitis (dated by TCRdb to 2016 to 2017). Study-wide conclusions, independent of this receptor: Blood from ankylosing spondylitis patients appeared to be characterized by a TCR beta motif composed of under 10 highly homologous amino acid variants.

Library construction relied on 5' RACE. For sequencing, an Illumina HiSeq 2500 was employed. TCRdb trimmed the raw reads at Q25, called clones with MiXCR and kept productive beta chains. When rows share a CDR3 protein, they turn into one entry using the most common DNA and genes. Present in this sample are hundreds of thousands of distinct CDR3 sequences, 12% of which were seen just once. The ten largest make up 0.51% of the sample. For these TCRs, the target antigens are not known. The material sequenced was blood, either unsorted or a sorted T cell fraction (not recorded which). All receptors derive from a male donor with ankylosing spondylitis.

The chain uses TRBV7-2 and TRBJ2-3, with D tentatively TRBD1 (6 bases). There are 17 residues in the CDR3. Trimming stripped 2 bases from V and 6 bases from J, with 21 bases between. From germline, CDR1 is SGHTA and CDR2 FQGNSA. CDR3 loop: CASSLPPTRGGRDTQYF. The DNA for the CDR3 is TGTGCCAGCAGCTTACCTCCAACAAGAGGGGGAAGGGATACGCAGTATTTT.

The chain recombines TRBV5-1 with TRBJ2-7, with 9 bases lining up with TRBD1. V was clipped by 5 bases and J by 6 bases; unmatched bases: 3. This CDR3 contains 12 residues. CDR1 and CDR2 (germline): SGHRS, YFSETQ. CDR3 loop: CASSRDRAEQYF. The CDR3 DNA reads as TGCGCCAGCAGTAGGGACAGGGCCGAGCAGTACTTC.

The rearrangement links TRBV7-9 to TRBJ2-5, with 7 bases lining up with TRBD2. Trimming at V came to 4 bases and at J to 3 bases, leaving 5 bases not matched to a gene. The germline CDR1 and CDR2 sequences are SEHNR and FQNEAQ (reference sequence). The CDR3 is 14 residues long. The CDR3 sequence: CASSSGTNKETQYF. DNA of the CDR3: TGTGCCAGCAGCTCCGGGACTAACAAAGAGACCCAGTACTTC.

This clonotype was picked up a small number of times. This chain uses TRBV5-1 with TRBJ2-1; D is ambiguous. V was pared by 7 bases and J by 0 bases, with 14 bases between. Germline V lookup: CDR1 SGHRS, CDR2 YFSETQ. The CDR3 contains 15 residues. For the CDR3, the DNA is TGCGCCAGCCGAGACCTCATGAGCTCCTACAATGAGCAGTTCTTC. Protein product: CASRDLMSSYNEQFF.

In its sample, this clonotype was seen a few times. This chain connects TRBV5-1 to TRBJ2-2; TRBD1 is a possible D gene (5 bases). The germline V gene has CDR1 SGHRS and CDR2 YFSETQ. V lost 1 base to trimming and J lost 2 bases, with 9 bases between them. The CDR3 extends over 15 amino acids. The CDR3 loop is CASSLYRRNTGELFF. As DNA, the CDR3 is TGCGCCAGCAGCTTGTACAGGCGCAACACCGGGGAGCTGTTTTTT. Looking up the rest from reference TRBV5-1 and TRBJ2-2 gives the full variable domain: KAGVTQTPRYLIKTRGQQVTLSCSPISGHRSVSWYQQTPGQGLQFLFEYFSETQRNKGNFPGRFSGRQFSNSRSEMNVSTLELGDSALYLCASSLYRRNTGELFFGEGSRLTVL.

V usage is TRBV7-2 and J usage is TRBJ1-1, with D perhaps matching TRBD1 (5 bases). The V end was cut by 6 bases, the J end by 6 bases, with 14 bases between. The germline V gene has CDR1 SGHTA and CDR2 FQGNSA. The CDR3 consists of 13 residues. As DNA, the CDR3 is TGTGCCAGCAGTTTGGGGCTTTTGGCTGAAGCTTTCTTT. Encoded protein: CASSLGLLAEAFF.

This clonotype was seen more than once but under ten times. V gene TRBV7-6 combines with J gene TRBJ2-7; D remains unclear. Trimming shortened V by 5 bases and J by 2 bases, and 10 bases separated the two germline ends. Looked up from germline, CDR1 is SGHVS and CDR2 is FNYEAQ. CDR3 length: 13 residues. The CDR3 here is CASSARAPYEQYF. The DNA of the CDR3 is TGTGCCAGCAGCGCCCGGGCTCCCTACGAGCAGTACTTC. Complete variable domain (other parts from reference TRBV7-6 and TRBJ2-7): GAGVSQSPRYKVTKRGQDVALRCDPISGHVSLYWYRQALGQGPEFLTYFNYEAQQDKSGLPNDRFSAERPEGSISTLTIQRTEQRDSAMYRCASSARAPYEQYFGPGTRLTVT.

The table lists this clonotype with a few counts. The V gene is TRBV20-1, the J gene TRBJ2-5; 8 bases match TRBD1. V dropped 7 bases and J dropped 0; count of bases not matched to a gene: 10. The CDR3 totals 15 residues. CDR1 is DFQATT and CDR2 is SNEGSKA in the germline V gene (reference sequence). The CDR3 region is CSGQRTGRYQETQYF. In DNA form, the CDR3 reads TGCAGTGGCCAAAGGACAGGGCGATACCAAGAGACCCAGTACTTC.

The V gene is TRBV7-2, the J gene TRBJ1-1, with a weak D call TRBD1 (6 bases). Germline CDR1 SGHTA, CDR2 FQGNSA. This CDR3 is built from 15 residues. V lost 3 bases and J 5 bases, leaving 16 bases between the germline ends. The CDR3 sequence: CASSFTAGAGTEAFF. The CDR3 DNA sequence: TGTGCCAGCAGCTTCACTGCAGGGGCAGGGACTGAAGCTTTCTTT.

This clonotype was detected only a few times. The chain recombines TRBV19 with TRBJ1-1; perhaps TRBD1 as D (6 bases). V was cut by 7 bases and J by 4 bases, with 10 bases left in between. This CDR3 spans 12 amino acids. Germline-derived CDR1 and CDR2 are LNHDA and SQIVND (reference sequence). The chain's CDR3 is CASMRGITEAFF. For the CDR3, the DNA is TGTGCCAGTATGAGGGGGATCACTGAAGCTTTCTTT.

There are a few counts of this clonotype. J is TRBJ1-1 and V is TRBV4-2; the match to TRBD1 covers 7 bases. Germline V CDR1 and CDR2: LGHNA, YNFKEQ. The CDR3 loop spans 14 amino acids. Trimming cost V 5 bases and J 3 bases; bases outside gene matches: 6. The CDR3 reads CASSERQGYTEAFF. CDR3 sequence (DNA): TGTGCCAGCAGCGAGAGACAGGGATACACTGAAGCTTTCTTT.

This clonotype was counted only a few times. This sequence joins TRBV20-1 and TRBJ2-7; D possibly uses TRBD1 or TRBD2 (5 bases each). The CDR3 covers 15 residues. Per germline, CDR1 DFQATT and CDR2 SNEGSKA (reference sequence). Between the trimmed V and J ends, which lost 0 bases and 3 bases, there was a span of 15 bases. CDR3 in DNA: TGCAGTGCTAGAGATCTGGGACGGTGGCTCTACGAGCAGTACTTC. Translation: CSARDLGRWLYEQYF.

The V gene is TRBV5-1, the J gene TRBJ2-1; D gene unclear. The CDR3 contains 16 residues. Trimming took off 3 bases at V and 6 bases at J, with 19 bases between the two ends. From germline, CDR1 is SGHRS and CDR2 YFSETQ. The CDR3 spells CASSSPRLTQLNEQFF. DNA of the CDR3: TGCGCCAGCAGCTCGCCCCGGCTCACCCAACTCAATGAGCAGTTCTTC.

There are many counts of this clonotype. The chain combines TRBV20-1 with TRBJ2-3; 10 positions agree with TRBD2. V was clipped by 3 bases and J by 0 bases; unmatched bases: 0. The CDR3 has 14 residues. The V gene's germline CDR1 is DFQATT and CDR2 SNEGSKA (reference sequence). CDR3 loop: CSARGLASTDTQYF. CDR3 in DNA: TGCAGTGCTAGGGGACTAGCGAGCACAGATACGCAGTATTTT.

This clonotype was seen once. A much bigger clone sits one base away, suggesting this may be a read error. CDR3 coding DNA: TGTGCCAGCAGCCAAGATTCCAGGAAAGAGACCCAGTACTTC. It encodes CASSQDSRKETQYF. This rearrangement joins TRBV4-2 to TRBJ2-5; D unclear. V was pared by 0 bases and J by 3 bases, with 8 bases between. The CDR3 is made up of 14 amino acids. Germline CDR1 is LGHNA and CDR2 is YNFKEQ.

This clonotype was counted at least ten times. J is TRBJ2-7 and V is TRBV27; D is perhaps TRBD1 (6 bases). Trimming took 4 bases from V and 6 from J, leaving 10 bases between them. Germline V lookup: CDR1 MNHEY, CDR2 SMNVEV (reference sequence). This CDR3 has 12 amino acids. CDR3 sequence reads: CASSSQGREQYF. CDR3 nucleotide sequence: TGTGCCAGCAGTTCCCAGGGGCGCGAGCAGTACTTC.

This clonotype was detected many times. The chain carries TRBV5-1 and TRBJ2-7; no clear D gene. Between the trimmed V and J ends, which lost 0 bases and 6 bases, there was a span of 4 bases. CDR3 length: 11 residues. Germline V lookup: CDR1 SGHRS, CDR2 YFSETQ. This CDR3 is CASSLEGEQYF. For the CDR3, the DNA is TGCGCCAGCAGCTTGGAGGGCGAGCAGTACTTC.

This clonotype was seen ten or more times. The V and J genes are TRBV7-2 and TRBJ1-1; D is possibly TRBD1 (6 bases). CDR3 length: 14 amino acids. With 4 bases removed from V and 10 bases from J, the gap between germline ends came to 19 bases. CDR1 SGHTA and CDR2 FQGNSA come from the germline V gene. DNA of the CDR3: TGTGCCAGCAGCTCCAGCGTTGGGGGGGCGCGAGCTTTCTTT. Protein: CASSSSVGGARAFF. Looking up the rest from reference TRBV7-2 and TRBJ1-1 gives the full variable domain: GAGVSQSPSNKVTEKGKDVELRCDPISGHTALYWYRQSLGQGLEFLIYFQGNSAPDKSGLPSDRFSAERTGGSVSTLTIQRTQQEDSAVYLCASSSSVGGARAFFGQGTRLTVV.

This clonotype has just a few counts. CDR3 in DNA: TGTGCCAGTACCCTTCGAGGGACGGATCGAAGGGAAAAACTGTTTTTT. This gives the protein CASTLRGTDRREKLFF. The genes are TRBV6-1 and TRBJ1-4, with a tentative D call TRBD1 (5 bases). CDR1 is MNHNS, CDR2 SASEGT, per germline. Trimming removed 9 bases from V and 8 bases from J, with 25 bases in between. CDR3 length equals 16 residues.

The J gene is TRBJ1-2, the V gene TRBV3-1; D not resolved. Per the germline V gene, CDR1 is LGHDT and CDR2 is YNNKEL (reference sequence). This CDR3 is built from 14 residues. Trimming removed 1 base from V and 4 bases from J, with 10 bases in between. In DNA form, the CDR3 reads TGTGCCAGCAGCCAAGTTATGAGGTCCTATGGCTACACCTTC. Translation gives CASSQVMRSYGYTF.

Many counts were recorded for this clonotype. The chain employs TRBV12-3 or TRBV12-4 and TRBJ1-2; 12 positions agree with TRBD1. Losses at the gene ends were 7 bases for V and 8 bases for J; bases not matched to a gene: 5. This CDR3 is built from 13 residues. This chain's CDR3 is CASTRGTGGGYTF. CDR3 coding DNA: TGTGCCAGCACCCGCGGGACAGGGGGCGGCTACACCTTC.

CDR3 protein: CSGENTGEQFF. The CDR3 DNA follows: TGCAGTGGGGAAAACACCGGTGAGCAGTTCTTC. The rearrangement uses TRBV20-1 and TRBJ2-1, with D hard to call. The CDR3 is 11 amino acids. The ends were cut back, 7 bases at V and 9 bases at J, with 13 bases in the middle. Germline V gene sequence: CDR1 DFQATT, CDR2 SNEGSKA (reference sequence).

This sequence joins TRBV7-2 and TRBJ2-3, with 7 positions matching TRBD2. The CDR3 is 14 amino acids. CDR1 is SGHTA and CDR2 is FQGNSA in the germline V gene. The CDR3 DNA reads TGTGCAATCAGCCCGGCGGGAGTGGCAGATACGCAGTATTTT. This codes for CAISPAGVADTQYF.

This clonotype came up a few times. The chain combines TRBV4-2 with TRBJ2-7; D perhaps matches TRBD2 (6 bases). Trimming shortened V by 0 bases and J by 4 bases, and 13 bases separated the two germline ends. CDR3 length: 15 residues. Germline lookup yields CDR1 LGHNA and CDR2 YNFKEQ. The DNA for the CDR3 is TGTGCCAGCAGCCAAGATCGGAGGGTTCGGTACGAGCAGTACTTC. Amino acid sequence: CASSQDRRVRYEQYF.

The CDR3 DNA is TGTGCCAGCAGCTTAGCCCGGCAGAACTATGGCTACACCTTC. This codes for CASSLARQNYGYTF. The chain has TRBV7-2 and TRBJ1-2, with unresolved D. The CDR3 sequence is 14 residues long. The V gene's germline CDR1 is SGHTA and CDR2 FQGNSA. The V end lost 0 bases, the J end lost 2 bases, and 7 bases lay between the germline ends.

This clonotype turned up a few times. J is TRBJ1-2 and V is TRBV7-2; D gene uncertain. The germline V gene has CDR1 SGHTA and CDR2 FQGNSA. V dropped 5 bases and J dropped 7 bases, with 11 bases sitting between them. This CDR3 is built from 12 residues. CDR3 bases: TGTGCCAGCAGCATACCGGGTGGTGGCTACACCTTC. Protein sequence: CASSIPGGGYTF.

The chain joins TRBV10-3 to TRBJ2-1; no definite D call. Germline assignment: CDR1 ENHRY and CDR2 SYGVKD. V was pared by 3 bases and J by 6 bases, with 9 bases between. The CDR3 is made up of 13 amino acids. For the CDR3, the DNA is TGTGCCATCAGTGATCCTGGCTCCAATGAGCAGTTCTTC. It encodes CAISDPGSNEQFF.